The rows below give T cell receptor beta chains drawn from one sample of a study of yellow fever vaccine responses in identical twins. TCRdb independently ran MiXCR on the RT-PCR reads; one entry per CDR3 protein. Of about 4,200 distinct CDR3 sequences listed, around 86% are singletons. Sequencing was performed on T cells from blood (PBMCs), unsorted or a sorted subset (not recorded which), taken before or after yellow fever vaccination (not recorded which). The source of these receptors is a woman between 18 and 30 years old who received the yellow fever vaccine. Both conserved end residues are trimmed from each CDR3. Each record gives: clone size, D gene, J gene, V gene, CDR3 protein. The D gene is left open where the match is weak. Part of the rows lack a size; the others show once, few, many or a class for expanded clones.

.	.	TRBJ2-7	TRBV7-6	ASSLGQDYYEQY
.	TRBD2	TRBJ2-7	TRBV29-1	SVELAGYYEQY
.	TRBD1	TRBJ1-1	TRBV10-1	ASRGQGRNTEAF
few	.	TRBJ1-2	TRBV7-9	ASSLLLGEANYGYT
.	.	TRBJ1-5	TRBV12-3/TRBV12-4	ASSLGDGLGAQH
.	.	TRBJ1-5	TRBV29-1	SVELPELSGQH
.	TRBD2	TRBJ2-7	TRBV20-1	SARLLAEPYEQY
once	TRBD2	TRBJ2-7	TRBV10-2	ASSDGLAGRYEQY
few	.	TRBJ1-2	TRBV23-1	ASPFGRYPYGYT
.	.	TRBJ2-1	TRBV6-5	ASSYSKGGNEQF
once	.	TRBJ2-5	TRBV18	ASSPNLGARETQY
.	TRBD1	TRBJ2-7	TRBV11-3	ASSFDRVIYEQY
few	.	TRBJ2-7	TRBV13	ASSGSDYEQY
.	TRBD1	TRBJ2-3	TRBV5-5	ASSYGQGTDTQY
.	.	TRBJ2-2	TRBV28	ASSPRIQSTGEPF
.	TRBD2	TRBJ2-3	TRBV29-1	SVGLAGADTQY
.	.	TRBJ2-7	TRBV28	ASSPILNLGYEQY
once	.	TRBJ2-5	TRBV5-1	ASSLAATEKETQY
.	.	TRBJ2-5	TRBV23-1	ASSHPSGFVETQY
.	.	TRBJ2-7	TRBV11-3	ASSLQGEQY
.	.	TRBJ2-7	TRBV12-3/TRBV12-4	ASSRDYYEQY
.	.	TRBJ1-2	TRBV4-1	ASSQPSTGLDGYT
few	.	TRBJ2-1	TRBV12-3/TRBV12-4	ASSSMGLNEQF
.	TRBD1	TRBJ1-1	TRBV7-7	ASSRDRGTEAF
.	TRBD1	TRBJ2-7	TRBV11-3	ASSLQTGTSYEQY
.	.	TRBJ2-5	TRBV29-1	SSERDQETQY
.	.	TRBJ2-1	TRBV13	ASSLGGVGYNEQF
.	TRBD1	TRBJ1-4	TRBV11-1	ASSRTGGGEKLF
.	.	TRBJ2-3	TRBV4-3	ASSQAGSTDTQY
.	TRBD2	TRBJ2-1	TRBV5-6	ASSLATSGGYSYNEQF
.	.	TRBJ2-3	TRBV11-2	ASSFEITDTQY
.	TRBD1	TRBJ2-3	TRBV15	ATSSDRGLDTQY
.	.	TRBJ1-4	TRBV30	AWSSGSGVMNEKLF
.	.	TRBJ2-5	TRBV5-4	ASSWDLEGETQY
.	.	TRBJ1-2	TRBV28	ASSFEWVEGYT
.	TRBD1	TRBJ1-2	TRBV12-3/TRBV12-4	ASIDSDRRNYGYT
.	.	TRBJ1-1	TRBV6-2/TRBV6-3	ASSYIGAEAF
once	TRBD1	TRBJ2-7	TRBV28	ASKGQLYEQY
.	.	TRBJ1-5	TRBV11-3	ASSIRGDQPQH
.	.	TRBJ2-5	TRBV12-3/TRBV12-4	ASSLGLGQQGGETQY
once	.	TRBJ1-2	TRBV6-4	ASRGQNNYGYT
.	.	TRBJ2-7	TRBV6-2/TRBV6-3	ASSYSHSYEQY
.	TRBD1	TRBJ2-7	TRBV11-1	ASSPRDRVSYEQY
.	.	TRBJ2-3	TRBV29-1	SVRTDTQY
.	.	TRBJ1-4	TRBV10-3	AISVGGEKLF
.	TRBD2	TRBJ2-7	TRBV2	AIVAGLSYEQY
once	.	TRBJ2-7	TRBV11-2	ASSSEGYEQY
.	.	TRBJ2-3	TRBV29-1	SARRDTQY
.	TRBD1	TRBJ2-1	TRBV5-4	ASSLAGTGPF